This TCR beta chain was documented in a study of cytomegalovirus exposure and HLA in healthy donors. With 60 Vbeta and 13 Jbeta primers, the PCR was carried out. TCRdb's copy holds only in-frame clones and misses some; the assay was immunoSEQ multiplex PCR. The sample consists of about 210,000 clones, nearly 80% of them appearing once. Germline values: CDR1 SGHRS, CDR2 YFSETQ. This CDR3 spans 15 amino acids. Unmatched junction bases numbered 7, after V lost 0 bases and J lost 6 bases. The rearrangement uses TRBV5-1 and TRBJ1-2; 8 bases align to TRBD1. Sample: PBMCs. The receptor's source is a male donor in good health and CMV-seronegative. The CDR3 DNA reads as TGCGCCAGCAGCTTGGTCCGACAGGGGATAAATGGCTACACCTTC. It yields the protein CASSLVRQGINGYTF.